The present T cell receptor (beta chain) was sequenced within a study of T cells in Graves' hyperthyroidism and ophthalmopathy. The junction had 5 bases not matched to a gene; V was cut back by 6 bases and J by 6 bases. The CDR3 spans 15 residues. CDR1 MNHEY and CDR2 SMNVEV come from the germline V gene (reference sequence). In this sample, this clonotype turned up many times. RNA transcripts yielded amplified TCR beta CDR3 regions. RT-PCR in the first round (using the HTBI primer set) targeted the TCR CDR3. TCRdb analysed the multiplex PCR reads with MiXCR anew, one entry per CDR3 protein. The sample has some 500,000 distinct CDR3 sequences, roughly an eighth seen once.

V and J are TRBV27 and TRBJ2-1; 13 bases are a match to TRBD2. The sample taken for sequencing was blood. The receptor was isolated from a woman between 18 and 30 years old with Graves' hyperthyroidism. CDR3 protein: CASRLGLAGANEQFF. The CDR3 nucleotides read TGTGCCAGCAGATTAGGACTAGCGGGAGCCAATGAGCAGTTCTTC.